This TCR beta chain was recovered during a study of blood T cell repertoires in COVID-19. The data were produced by immunoSEQ multiplex PCR, yet TCRdb's version contains in-frame clones alone and is incomplete. In the table there are 6,000 or so clones, roughly 84% of which are singletons. Germline CDR1 reads MNHEY; CDR2 reads SVGAGI. The CDR3 extends over 15 amino acids. V shed 5 bases and J shed 1 base, with 12 bases lying between them. Material for sequencing was peripheral blood. The sequence derives from a human donor with active COVID-19. The donor label of this sample is uncertain. The chain is built from TRBV6-5 and TRBJ2-4; maybe TRBD1 (5 bases). The CDR3 loop reads CASSRQSRAKNIQYF. As DNA, the CDR3 is TGTGCCAGCAGTAGACAGAGTCGGGCCAAAAACATTCAGTACTTC.